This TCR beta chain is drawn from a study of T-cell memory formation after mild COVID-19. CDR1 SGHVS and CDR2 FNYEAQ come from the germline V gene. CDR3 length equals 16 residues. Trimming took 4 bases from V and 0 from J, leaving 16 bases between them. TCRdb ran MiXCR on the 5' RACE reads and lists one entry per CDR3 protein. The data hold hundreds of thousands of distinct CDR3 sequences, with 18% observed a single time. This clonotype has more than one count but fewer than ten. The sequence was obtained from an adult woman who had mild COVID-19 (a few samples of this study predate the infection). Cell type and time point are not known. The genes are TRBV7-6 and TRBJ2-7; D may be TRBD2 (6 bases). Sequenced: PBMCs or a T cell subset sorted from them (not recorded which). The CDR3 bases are TGTGCCAGCAGCTCCCCGGCCGGGGGACCCTCCTACGAGCAGTACTTC. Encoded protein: CASSSPAGGPSYEQYF.